The T cell receptor (beta chain) under discussion was sequenced for a study of memory CD8 T cells in hepatitis C reinfection. Study in general: Pre-reinfection samples were taken 55 to 20 weeks before detection.

V was clipped by 3 bases and J by 8 bases; unmatched bases: 8. The CDR3 runs 15 residues. Germline assignment: CDR1 SEHNR and CDR2 FQNEAQ (reference sequence). Described time point: pre-reinfection, 55 to 20 weeks before reinfection detection. TCR sequencing was done directly ex vivo on sorted cells, without expansion in vitro. People who inject drugs from Montreal's HEPCO study were the donors. The protocol was immunoSEQ multiplex PCR, while the TCRdb copy is restricted to in-frame clones and leaves out a portion. The data contain 50,000 or so clones, roughly 90% of them singletons. This chain joins TRBV7-9 and TRBJ2-1, with TRBD1 matching over 9 bases. The clonotype was recovered from a man younger than 30 with hepatitis C virus infection. What was sequenced was naive CD8+ T cells sorted from blood. CDR3 loop: CASSLGGQGRDEQFF. CDR3 DNA: TGTGCCAGCAGCTTGGGAGGACAGGGGAGGGATGAGCAGTTCTTC.